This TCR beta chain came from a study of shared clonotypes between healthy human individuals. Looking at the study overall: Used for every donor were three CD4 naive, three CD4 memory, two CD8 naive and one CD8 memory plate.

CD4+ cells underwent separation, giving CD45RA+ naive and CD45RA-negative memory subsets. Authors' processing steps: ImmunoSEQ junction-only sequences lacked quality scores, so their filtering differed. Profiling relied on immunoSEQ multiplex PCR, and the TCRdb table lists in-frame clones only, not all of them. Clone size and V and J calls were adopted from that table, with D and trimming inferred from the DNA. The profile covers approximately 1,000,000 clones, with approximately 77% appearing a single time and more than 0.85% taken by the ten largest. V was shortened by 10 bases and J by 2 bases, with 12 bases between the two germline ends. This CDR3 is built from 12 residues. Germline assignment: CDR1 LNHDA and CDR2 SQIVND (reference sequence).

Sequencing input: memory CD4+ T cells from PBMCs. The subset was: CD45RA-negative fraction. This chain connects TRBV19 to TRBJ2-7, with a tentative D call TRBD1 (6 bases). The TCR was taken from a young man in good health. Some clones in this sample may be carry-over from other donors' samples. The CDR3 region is CATRTATYEQYF. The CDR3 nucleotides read TGTGCCACGAGGACAGCGACCTACGAGCAGTACTTC.